Listed below are T cell receptor beta chains from one sample, sequenced in a study of shared clonotypes between healthy human individuals. TCRdb's copy holds only in-frame clones and misses some; the assay was immunoSEQ multiplex PCR. The sample consists of 2 million to 3 million clones, over 85% of them appearing once. Sequences were obtained from naive CD4+ T cells from PBMCs. Receptor source: a man younger than 35 in good health. Some clones in this sample may be carry-over from other donors' samples. Each CDR3 is given without its conserved first and last residue. Fields, in order: V gene, J gene, CDR3 protein.

TRBV7-9	TRBJ1-1	ASSSPGRGDTEAF
TRBV5-1	TRBJ1-4	ASSSARDGGSEKLF
TRBV5-4	TRBJ2-5	ASSLSRSRQETQY
TRBV4-3	TRBJ2-5	ASSQIRKGDQY
TRBV11-2	TRBJ1-2	ASSLGGQVYGYT
TRBV27	TRBJ2-5	ASSSMDRYQETQY
TRBV6-1	TRBJ2-2	ASSPQGFPGELF
TRBV6-1	TRBJ2-3	ASSEGTYTQY
TRBV28	TRBJ2-5	ASSRGTETQY
TRBV28	TRBJ2-7	ASSSIQGASYEQY
TRBV30	TRBJ1-2	AWRGYQDYDYGYT
TRBV28	TRBJ1-2	ASSLLAGAYGYT
TRBV28	TRBJ2-1	ASSLTAGRSEQF
TRBV9	TRBJ1-2	ASSVATGFSYGYT
TRBV5-5	TRBJ2-5	ASRRTSGIQGTQY
TRBV5-4	TRBJ1-2	ASSARTAPYGYT
TRBV6-1	TRBJ2-1	ASSEAGQGSYNEQF
TRBV5-1	TRBJ1-6	ASSLGGQPNSPLH
TRBV7-2	TRBJ2-7	ASSLTGTSNEQY
TRBV2	TRBJ2-7	ASRDPAEQY
TRBV11-2	TRBJ2-5	ASSSGDRGRETQY
TRBV7-3	TRBJ2-7	ASSSGGGYEQY
TRBV7-6	TRBJ1-1	ASSSPVAGEFMNTEAF
TRBV30	TRBJ2-5	AWSRGKVTETQY
TRBV9	TRBJ1-4	ASSVAGGVSEKLF
TRBV28	TRBJ2-1	ASSVAPSSYNEQF
TRBV2	TRBJ2-7	ASTYTSGPTYEQY
TRBV27	TRBJ2-1	ASSSTPGLGF
TRBV7-2	TRBJ2-7	ASSLGDFEQY